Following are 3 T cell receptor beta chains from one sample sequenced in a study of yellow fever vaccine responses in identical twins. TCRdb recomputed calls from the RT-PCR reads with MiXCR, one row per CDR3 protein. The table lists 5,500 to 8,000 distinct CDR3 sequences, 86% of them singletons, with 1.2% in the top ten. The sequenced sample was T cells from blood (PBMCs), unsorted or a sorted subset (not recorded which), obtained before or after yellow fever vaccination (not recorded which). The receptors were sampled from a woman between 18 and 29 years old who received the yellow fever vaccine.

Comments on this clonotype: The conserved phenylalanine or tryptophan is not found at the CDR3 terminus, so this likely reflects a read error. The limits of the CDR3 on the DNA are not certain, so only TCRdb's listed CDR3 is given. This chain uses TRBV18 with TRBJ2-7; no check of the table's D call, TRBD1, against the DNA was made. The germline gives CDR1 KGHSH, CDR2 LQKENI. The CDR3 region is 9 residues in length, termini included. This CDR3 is CASSRDRGS.

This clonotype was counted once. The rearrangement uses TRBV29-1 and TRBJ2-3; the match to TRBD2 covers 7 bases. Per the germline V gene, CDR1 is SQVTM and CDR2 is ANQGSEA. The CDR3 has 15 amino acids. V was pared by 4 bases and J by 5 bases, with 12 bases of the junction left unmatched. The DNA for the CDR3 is TGCAGCGTTGGGCTACCGGGACTACGGGTAGATACGCAGTATTTT. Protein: CSVGLPGLRVDTQYF.

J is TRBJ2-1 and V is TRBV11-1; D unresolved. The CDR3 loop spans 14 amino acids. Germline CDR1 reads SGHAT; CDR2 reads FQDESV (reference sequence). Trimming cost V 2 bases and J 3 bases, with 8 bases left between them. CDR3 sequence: CASSLPLGYNEQFF. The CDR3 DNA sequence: TGTGCCAGCAGCTTACCCCTAGGCTACAATGAGCAGTTCTTC.